The 16 T cell receptor beta chains given below trace back to one sample, sequenced in a study of cytomegalovirus exposure and HLA in healthy donors. 60 Vbeta and 13 Jbeta primers were used in PCR. Clones were read by immunoSEQ multiplex PCR, and TCRdb kept only the in-frame ones, dropping some. The table shows 120,000 to 150,000 clones, with more than 75% occurring only once. The material sequenced was PBMCs. The receptors derive from a woman in her thirties or forties in good health and CMV-seropositive.

The rearrangement joins TRBV5-6 to TRBJ2-5; TRBD2 aligns across 8 bases. TRBJ2-7 matches the DNA end more closely, so the J call is doubtful. The germline gives CDR1 SGHDT, CDR2 YYEEEE. The CDR3 spans 14 residues. CDR3 region: CASSRVAGNYEQYF. The CDR3 DNA follows: TGTGCCAGCAGTAGAGTAGCGGGGAACTACGAGCAGTACTTC.

The rearrangement links TRBV18 to TRBJ2-5; 11 bases agree with TRBD1. This CDR3 contains 14 residues. Unmatched junction bases numbered 4, after V lost 5 bases and J lost 5 bases. Germline V CDR1 and CDR2: KGHSH, LQKENI. The CDR3 sequence is CASSTDRGLETQYF. The CDR3 DNA reads as TGTGCCAGCTCAACGGACAGGGGGCTGGAGACCCAGTACTTC.

The chain couples TRBV7-8 to TRBJ2-7; tentative D call: TRBD1 (5 bases). CDR3 length: 13 amino acids. Per germline, CDR1 SGHVS and CDR2 FQNEAQ. V was pared by 5 bases and J by 3 bases, with 11 bases between. Here the CDR3 DNA reads TGTGCCAGCAGCATCGACAGCCTCTACGAGCAGTACTTC. This translates into CASSIDSLYEQYF.

This clone has more than one count but fewer than ten. Other nucleotide sequences in the sample specify the same CDR3. V gene TRBV20-1 combines with J gene TRBJ2-5, with D unresolved. CDR3 length equals 11 residues. With 3 bases removed from V and 4 bases from J, the gap between germline ends came to 6 bases. Looked up from germline, CDR1 is DFQATT and CDR2 is SNEGSKA (reference sequence). CDR3 amino acids: CSASPGETQYF. The DNA of the CDR3 is TGCAGTGCTAGTCCGGGAGAGACCCAGTACTTC.

This clone came up a few times. The chain joins TRBV5-6 to TRBJ2-3; 8 nucleotides match TRBD1. Germline CDR1 reads SGHDT; CDR2 reads YYEEEE. The CDR3 has 15 amino acids. With V trimmed by 3 bases and J by 2 bases, 5 bases remained unmatched. CDR3: CASSYRDRNTDTQYF. In nucleotides, the CDR3 is TGTGCCAGCAGCTACCGGGACAGGAACACAGATACGCAGTATTTT.

The chain uses TRBV18 and TRBJ1-4; maybe TRBD1 (5 bases). This CDR3 is 13 amino acids long. Germline values: CDR1 KGHSH, CDR2 LQKENI. Trimming cost V 5 bases and J 4 bases, with 8 bases left between them. CDR3 in DNA: TGTGCCAGCTCAGGGGCCCTTAATGAAAAACTGTTTTTT. This gives the protein CASSGALNEKLFF.

The rearrangement links TRBV13 to TRBJ1-2; D may be TRBD1 (6 bases). CDR1 PRHDT and CDR2 FYEKMQ come from the germline V gene (reference sequence). V lost 1 base and J 4 bases, leaving 10 bases between the germline ends. This CDR3 is built from 14 residues. CDR3 protein: CASSLEAGAYGYTF. Here the CDR3 DNA reads TGTGCCAGCAGCTTAGAGGCGGGGGCCTATGGCTACACCTTC.

The chain is built from TRBV5-1 and TRBJ2-7; 9 bases align to TRBD1. Germline assignment: CDR1 SGHRS and CDR2 YFSETQ. This CDR3 contains 14 residues. V trimming: 4 bases; J trimming: 3 bases; junction bases outside the gene matches: 5. The CDR3 coding sequence is TGCGCCAGCAGCACCGGGACAGGGTACTACGAGCAGTACTTC. As protein: CASSTGTGYYEQYF.

This clone showed up just once. The chain uses TRBV19 and TRBJ1-5, with a possible D match to TRBD1 (6 bases). V was pared by 6 bases and J by 5 bases, with 8 bases between. Germline assignment: CDR1 LNHDA and CDR2 SQIVND (reference sequence). The CDR3 has 12 residues. The CDR3 reads CASRQGYQPQHF. The CDR3 nucleotides are TGTGCCAGTAGACAGGGTTATCAGCCCCAGCATTTT. The entire variable domain, with the rest obtained from reference TRBV19 and TRBJ1-5, is as follows: DGGITQSPKYLFRKEGQNVTLSCEQNLNHDAMYWYRQDPGQGLRLIYYSQIVNDFQKGDIAEGYSVSREKKESFPLTVTSAQKNPTAFYLCASRQGYQPQHFGDGTRLSIL.

The CDR3 sequence is CASSESIETQYF. CDR3 bases: TGTGCCAGCAGTGAATCAATCGAGACCCAGTACTTC. The rearrangement joins TRBV6-1 to TRBJ2-5; D remains unclear. The V gene's germline CDR1 is MNHNS and CDR2 SASEGT. The CDR3 sequence is 12 residues long. Trimming removed 2 bases at V and 5 bases at J, with 6 bases between.

This clone has only a few counts. This rearrangement joins TRBV6-1 to TRBJ2-5; 13 bases agree with TRBD2. With V trimmed by 4 bases and J by 6 bases, 5 bases remained unmatched. Germline V gives CDR1 MNHNS, CDR2 SASEGT. This CDR3 is 15 amino acids long. DNA of the CDR3: TGTGCCAGCAGTGGGGGGACTAGCGGGACGCAGACCCAGTACTTC. This codes for CASSGGTSGTQTQYF.

This clone turned up a few times. This chain joins TRBV4-3 and TRBJ2-3; TRBD2 might be the D (6 bases). The germline V gene encodes CDR1 LGHNA and CDR2 YSLEER. The CDR3 runs to 15 residues. V was clipped by 4 bases and J by 7 bases, with 18 bases between them. The CDR3 DNA follows: TGCGCCAGCAGCCCGGGACTGGATAGGCTAAATACGCAGTATTTT. Protein product: CASSPGLDRLNTQYF.

Details on this clone: Other DNA sequences within the sample encode an identical CDR3. V is TRBV9 and J is TRBJ2-5; 11 bases agree with TRBD2. Germline loops: CDR1 SGDLS, CDR2 YYNGEE. The CDR3 has 14 residues. Trimming removed 0 bases from V and 5 bases from J; junction bases left unmatched: 0. CDR3 sequence reads: CASSVGTSGETQYF. For the CDR3, the DNA is TGTGCCAGCAGCGTAGGGACTAGCGGGGAGACCCAGTACTTC. Complete variable domain (other parts from reference TRBV9 and TRBJ2-5): DSGVTQTPKHLITATGQRVTLRCSPRSGDLSVYWYQQSLDQGLQFLIQYYNGEERAKGNILERFSAQQFPDLHSELNLSSLELGDSALYFCASSVGTSGETQYFGPGTRLLVL.

The chain is built from TRBV7-9 and TRBJ2-2; TRBD1 matches at 11 bases. The germline CDR1 and CDR2 sequences are SEHNR and FQNEAQ (reference sequence). The CDR3 spans 15 residues. V trimming: 4 bases; J trimming: 4 bases; junction bases outside the gene matches: 2. The CDR3 DNA reads as TGTGCCAGCAGCTCCGGGACAGGGGGCACCGGGGAGCTGTTTTTT. It specifies CASSSGTGGTGELFF. Based on the CDR3 plus reference TRBV7-9 and TRBJ2-2, the full variable domain is DTGVSQNPRHKITKRGQNVTFRCDPISEHNRLYWYRQTLGQGPEFLTYFQNEAQLEKSRLLSDRFSAERPKGSFSTLEIQRTEQGDSAMYLCASSSGTGGTGELFFGEGSRLTVL.

The V call is TRBV2, the J call TRBJ2-7, with a possible D match to TRBD1 (5 bases). The germline V gene has CDR1 SNHLY and CDR2 FYNNEI. Trimming removed 6 bases at V and 3 bases at J, with 9 bases between. The CDR3 runs 12 residues. This CDR3 is CASSRRGYEQYF. The CDR3 DNA sequence: TGTGCCAGCAGCCGAAGGGGCTACGAGCAGTACTTC.

V is TRBV5-1 and J is TRBJ1-1; 10 positions agree with TRBD1. The germline CDR1 and CDR2 sequences are SGHRS and YFSETQ. This CDR3 region has 14 residues. The junction had 6 bases not matched to a gene; V was cut back by 4 bases and J by 6 bases. The CDR3 is CASSPGTGESEAFF. The CDR3 region has the DNA TGCGCCAGCAGCCCCGGGACAGGGGAGTCTGAAGCTTTCTTT.